Below, 21 T cell receptor beta chains from the same sample are listed, as sequenced in a study of cytomegalovirus exposure and HLA in healthy donors. In the PCR, 60 Vbeta and 13 Jbeta primers were used. Profiling relied on immunoSEQ multiplex PCR, and the TCRdb table lists in-frame clones only, not all of them. The sample includes some 140,000 clones, 70% to 80% of them seen just once. Sequencing input: PBMCs. These receptors all come from a man aged 30 to 39 in good health and CMV-seropositive.

V is TRBV19 and J is TRBJ1-1; TRBD1 is a possible D gene (5 bases). V lost 8 bases and J lost 1, with 11 bases in between. The germline V gene encodes CDR1 LNHDA and CDR2 SQIVND (reference sequence). The CDR3 loop spans 13 amino acids. This CDR3 is CASSRQTNTEAFF. As DNA, the CDR3 is TGTGCCAGTTCGCGACAGACGAACACTGAAGCTTTCTTT.

This chain uses TRBV18 with TRBJ1-1; 7 bases match TRBD1. Germline CDR1 reads KGHSH; CDR2 reads LQKENI. Losses at the gene ends were 3 bases for V and 1 base for J; bases not matched to a gene: 2. The CDR3 has 14 residues. The CDR3 is CASSPGQQNTEAFF. In nucleotides, the CDR3 is TGTGCCAGCTCACCGGGACAGCAGAACACTGAAGCTTTCTTT. Full variable domain (rest looked up from reference TRBV18 and TRBJ1-1): NAGVMQNPRHLVRRRGQEARLRCSPMKGHSHVYWYRQLPEEGLKFMVYLQKENIIDESGMPKERFSAEFPKEGPSILRIQQVVRGDSAAYFCASSPGQQNTEAFFGQGTRLTVV.

This clone was counted once. The rearrangement joins TRBV4-2 to TRBJ1-2; 11 bases line up with TRBD1. This CDR3 region has 15 residues. Germline V lookup: CDR1 LGHNA, CDR2 YNFKEQ. V lost 0 bases, J lost 6 bases, and 3 bases stayed unmatched. CDR3 sequence (DNA): TGTGCCAGCAGCCAAGAAGGACAGGGGGCGAATGGCTACACCTTC. Amino acid sequence: CASSQEGQGANGYTF.

This chain links TRBV28 with TRBJ2-4; D unclear. Trimming took off 8 bases at V and 1 base at J, with 9 bases between the two ends. The germline CDR1 and CDR2 sequences are MDHEN and SYDVKM. The CDR3 loop spans 13 amino acids. As DNA, the CDR3 is TGTGCCAGCGGTAAGGAGGCCAAAAACATTCAGTACTTC. Translation: CASGKEAKNIQYF.

This rearrangement joins TRBV10-3 to TRBJ2-3; D unclear. From germline, CDR1 is ENHRY and CDR2 SYGVKD. The CDR3 is made up of 17 amino acids. V was cut by 0 bases and J by 1 base, with 14 bases left in between. CDR3 protein: CAISESGTRGGTDTQYF. CDR3 DNA: TGTGCCATCAGTGAGTCAGGCACGCGCGGAGGCACAGATACGCAGTATTTT.

The chain couples TRBV28 to TRBJ2-4, with TRBD2 identical over 9 bases. Germline CDR1 and CDR2: MDHEN and SYDVKM. The CDR3 contains 16 residues. Trimming removed 5 bases from V and 5 bases from J; junction bases left unmatched: 10. The chain's CDR3 is CASSAGGLRGQNIQYF. The CDR3 DNA is TGTGCCAGCAGTGCGGGAGGGCTTCGGGGTCAAAACATTCAGTACTTC.

This clone was recorded once. The V gene is TRBV5-6, the J gene TRBJ2-7; D gene uncertain. The germline gives CDR1 SGHDT, CDR2 YYEEEE. The CDR3 runs to 15 residues. Deletions cut 2 bases from V and 3 bases from J, with 15 bases between. CDR3 in amino acids: CASSFVGAVSYEQYF. The CDR3 nucleotides are TGTGCCAGCAGCTTCGTTGGCGCGGTCAGCTACGAGCAGTACTTC.

This sequence joins TRBV11-2 and TRBJ2-7; D remains unclear. The germline V gene encodes CDR1 SGHAT and CDR2 FQNNGV. The CDR3 length is 11 residues. Trimming stripped 5 bases from V and 6 bases from J, with 8 bases between. For the CDR3, the DNA is TGTGCCAGCAGCGCACTTATCGAGCAGTACTTC. Its protein is CASSALIEQYF.

The DNA for the CDR3 is TGTGCCAGCAGTTACCCTAGTCAGACGCCAGATACGCAGTATTTT. Encoded protein: CASSYPSQTPDTQYF. This sequence joins TRBV6-5 and TRBJ2-3, with D hard to call. Germline-derived CDR1 and CDR2 are MNHEY and SVGAGI. The ends were cut back, 2 bases at V and 4 bases at J, with 13 bases in the middle. This CDR3 contains 15 residues.

There are a few counts of this clone. As DNA, the CDR3 is TGTGCCAGCAGTTTTCGTACAGGGGGTGGCGGCGAGCAGTACTTC. Its protein product is CASSFRTGGGGEQYF. This sequence joins TRBV27 and TRBJ2-7; 8 positions agree with TRBD1. Germline V gene data show CDR1 as MNHEY and CDR2 as SMNVEV (reference sequence). The V and J ends lost 3 bases and 6 bases, in that order; junction bases with no gene match: 10. This CDR3 contains 15 residues.

This clone has more than one count but fewer than ten. This chain uses TRBV19 with TRBJ1-2; 11 bases fit TRBD1. V shed 7 bases, J shed 7 bases, and the junction held 8 bases outside the gene matches. Germline-derived CDR1 and CDR2 are LNHDA and SQIVND (reference sequence). CDR3 length: 14 amino acids. CDR3 region: CASTSDRGHCGYTF. The CDR3 nucleotides read TGTGCCAGTACCTCGGACAGGGGGCATTGTGGCTACACCTTC.

The chain joins TRBV11-3 to TRBJ2-1; the D is unclear. Trimming left V 0 bases short and J 6 bases short, with 15 bases between. Germline V gene data show CDR1 as SGHNT and CDR2 as YENEEA. The CDR3 length is 16 residues. The CDR3 region has the DNA TGTGCCAGCAGCTTAGATGGTGGTGCGATGGTCAATGAGCAGTTCTTC. It specifies CASSLDGGAMVNEQFF.

Here the CDR3 DNA reads TGTGCCAGCAGCTTAGACTATAGCGGGAAGAACAATGAGCAGTTCTTC. Its protein is CASSLDYSGKNNEQFF. This chain links TRBV11-2 with TRBJ2-1, with TRBD2 matching 8 bases. The CDR3 contains 16 residues. CDR1 and CDR2 (germline): SGHAT, FQNNGV. V dropped 0 bases and J dropped 5; count of bases not matched to a gene: 6.

V and J are TRBV19 and TRBJ2-7; a possible D gene is TRBD2 (6 bases). V lost 5 bases and J lost 0, with 14 bases in between. The CDR3 runs to 15 residues. Germline assignment: CDR1 LNHDA and CDR2 SQIVND (reference sequence). The CDR3 region is CASSRVRGSSYEQYF. CDR3 DNA sequence: TGTGCCAGTAGTCGGGTGCGGGGCAGCTCCTACGAGCAGTACTTC.

The chain combines TRBV5-6 with TRBJ2-2, with D perhaps TRBD1 (5 bases). Germline assignment: CDR1 SGHDT and CDR2 YYEEEE. V was shortened by 4 bases and J by 1 base, with 11 bases between the two germline ends. The CDR3 runs 15 residues. CDR3 bases: TGTGCCAGCAGCGAAGGGGCAGGGAACACCGGGGAGCTGTTTTTT. Protein: CASSEGAGNTGELFF.

Only a few counts were recorded for this clone. This chain links TRBV2 with TRBJ2-3; D is perhaps TRBD2 (6 bases). CDR3 length: 12 amino acids. The germline gives CDR1 SNHLY, CDR2 FYNNEI. Deletions cut 6 bases from V and 11 bases from J, with 15 bases between. This chain's CDR3 is CASRGTPRGQYF. The CDR3 DNA follows: TGTGCCAGCAGAGGGACTCCGAGGGGGCAGTATTTT.

Comments on this clone: One end of the junction fails to match germline, which may point to a read error. The V gene is TRBV7-9, the J gene TRBJ2-1, with TRBD1 matching over 7 bases. Germline lookup yields CDR1 SEHNR and CDR2 FQNEAQ (reference sequence). The CDR3 has 12 residues. The CDR3 is CSSSSQGNEQFF. The DNA for the CDR3 is TGTTCCAGCAGCTCACAGGGGAATGAGCAGTTCTTC.

The CDR3 region has the DNA TGTGCCAGCAGCGTAGAGCCGGGACAGACCTACGAGCAGTACTTC. Its translation is CASSVEPGQTYEQYF. The gene calls are TRBV9 and TRBJ2-7; 7 nucleotides agree with TRBD1. This CDR3 is 15 amino acids long. Losses at the gene ends were 0 bases for V and 2 bases for J; bases not matched to a gene: 5. Germline loops: CDR1 SGDLS, CDR2 YYNGEE.

The chain carries TRBV18 and TRBJ1-1; 8 bases map to TRBD1. The junction had 7 bases not matched to a gene; V was cut back by 3 bases and J by 4 bases. This CDR3 has 15 amino acids. The germline CDR1 and CDR2 sequences are KGHSH and LQKENI. CDR3 loop: CASSPPTGETTEAFF. The CDR3 DNA sequence: TGTGCCAGCTCACCCCCGACAGGGGAGACCACTGAAGCTTTCTTT.

This chain connects TRBV5-4 to TRBJ2-3, with 14 bases that match TRBD2. V trimming: 4 bases; J trimming: 5 bases; junction bases outside the gene matches: 6. The CDR3 consists of 16 residues. Germline CDR1 SGHNT, CDR2 YYREEE (reference sequence). CDR3: CASSPGLAGGEDTQYF. The DNA of the CDR3 is TGTGCCAGCAGCCCAGGACTAGCGGGAGGAGAAGATACGCAGTATTTT.

This clone appeared a few times. This sequence joins TRBV7-8 and TRBJ2-1; 7 nucleotides agree with TRBD1. The germline gives CDR1 SGHVS, CDR2 FQNEAQ. V lost 5 bases, J lost 8 bases, and 12 bases stayed unmatched. CDR3 length: 15 residues. In DNA form, the CDR3 reads TGTGCCAGCAGCCTAAAACCCGACAGGGCGGATGAGCAGTTCTTC. Translated, it gives CASSLKPDRADEQFF.